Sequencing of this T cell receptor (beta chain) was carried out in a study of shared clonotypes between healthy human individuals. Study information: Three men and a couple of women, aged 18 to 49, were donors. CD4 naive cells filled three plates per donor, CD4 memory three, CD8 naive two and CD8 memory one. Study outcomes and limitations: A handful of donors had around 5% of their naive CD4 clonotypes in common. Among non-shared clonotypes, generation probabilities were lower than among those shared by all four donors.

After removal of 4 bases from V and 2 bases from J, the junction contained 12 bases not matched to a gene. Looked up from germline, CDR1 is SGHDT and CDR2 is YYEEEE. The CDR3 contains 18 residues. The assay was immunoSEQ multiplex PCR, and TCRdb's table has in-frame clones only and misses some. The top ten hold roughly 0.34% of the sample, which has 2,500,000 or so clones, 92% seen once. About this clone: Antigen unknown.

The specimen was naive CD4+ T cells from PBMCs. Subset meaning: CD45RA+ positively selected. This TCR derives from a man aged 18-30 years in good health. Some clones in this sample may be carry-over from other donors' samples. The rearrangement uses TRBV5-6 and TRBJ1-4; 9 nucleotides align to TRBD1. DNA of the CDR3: TGTGCCAGCAGCCGGACGGAGGACAGGGGTGGGACTAATGAAAAACTGTTTTTT. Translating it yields CASSRTEDRGGTNEKLFF.